This T cell receptor beta chain appears in the sequencing data of a study of cytomegalovirus exposure and HLA in healthy donors. With 3 bases clipped from V and 5 bases from J, the junction kept 6 bases outside the gene matches. The CDR3 consists of 14 residues. Germline CDR1 reads GTSNPN; CDR2 reads SVGIG (reference sequence). The PCR contained 60 Vbeta and 13 Jbeta primers. Here immunoSEQ multiplex PCR was the method, and the copy in TCRdb shows in-frame clones only, minus some. The table records about 200,000 clones, approximately 78% of them present only once. The TCR was taken from a woman aged 40 to 50 in good health and CMV-seronegative. Material for sequencing was PBMCs. This chain uses TRBV30 with TRBJ1-5, with 8 bases that match TRBD1. CDR3 DNA: TGTGCCTGGAGCAGGACAGGGATGTATCAGCCCCAGCATTTT. As protein: CAWSRTGMYQPQHF.